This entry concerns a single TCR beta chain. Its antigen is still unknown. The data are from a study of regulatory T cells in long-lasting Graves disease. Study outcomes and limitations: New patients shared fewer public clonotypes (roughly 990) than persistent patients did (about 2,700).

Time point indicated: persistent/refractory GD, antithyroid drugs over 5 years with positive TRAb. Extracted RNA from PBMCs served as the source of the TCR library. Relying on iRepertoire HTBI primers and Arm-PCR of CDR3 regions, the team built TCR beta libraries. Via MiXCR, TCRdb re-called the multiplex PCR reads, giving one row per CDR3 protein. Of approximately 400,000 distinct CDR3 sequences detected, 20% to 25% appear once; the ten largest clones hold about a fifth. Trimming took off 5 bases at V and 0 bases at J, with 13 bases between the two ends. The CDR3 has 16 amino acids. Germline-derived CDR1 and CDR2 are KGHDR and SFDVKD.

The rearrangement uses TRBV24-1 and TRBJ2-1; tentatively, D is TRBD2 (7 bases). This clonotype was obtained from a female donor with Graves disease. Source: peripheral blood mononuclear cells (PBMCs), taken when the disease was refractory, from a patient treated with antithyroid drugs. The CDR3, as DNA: TGTGCCACCAGTGGGGGGAGGGGGAGCTCCTACAATGAGCAGTTCTTC. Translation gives CATSGGRGSSYNEQFF.